These 12 T cell receptor beta chains were sequenced from one sample in a study of shared clonotypes between healthy human individuals. Libraries were prepared by immunoSEQ multiplex PCR; TCRdb keeps only in-frame clonotypes and omits some of them. The sample shows some 2 million clones, 85% to 95% of them seen only once. CD8 cells classed as naive were CD45RO-negative and positively selected for CCR7, excluding terminally differentiated effector memory CD45RA+ cells. Sequenced input: naive CD8+ T cells sorted from blood. The receptors derive from a man younger than 30 in good health.

In its sample, this clone was seen a few times. The J gene is TRBJ1-4, the V gene TRBV27; the match to TRBD1 covers 7 bases. The CDR3 contains 13 residues. Looked up from germline, CDR1 is MNHEY and CDR2 is SMNVEV (reference sequence). Trimming took 6 bases from V and 8 from J; bases not matched to a gene: 6. This CDR3 is CASRATGTEKLFF. The DNA for the CDR3 is TGTGCCAGCAGAGCGACAGGGACGGAAAAACTGTTTTTT. Drawing the rest from reference TRBV27 and TRBJ1-4, the complete variable domain is EAQVTQNPRYLITVTGKKLTVTCSQNMNHEYMSWYRQDPGLGLRQIYYSMNVEVTDKGDVPEGYKVSRKEKRNFPLILESPSPNQTSLYFCASRATGTEKLFFGSGTQLSVL.

This clone was counted between two and nine times. The sample holds other DNA sequences that translate to the same CDR3. This chain connects TRBV29-1 to TRBJ2-1; D is unresolved. CDR1 SQVTM and CDR2 ANQGSEA come from the germline V gene. The CDR3 contains 10 residues. Trimming removed 3 bases at V and 3 bases at J, with 0 bases between. The CDR3 protein is CSVDYNEQFF. The CDR3 nucleotides read TGCAGCGTTGACTACAATGAGCAGTTCTTC.

The chain uses TRBV7-9 and TRBJ2-5; D not resolved. Germline lookup yields CDR1 SEHNR and CDR2 FQNEAQ (reference sequence). The CDR3 sequence is 15 residues long. V lost 5 bases and J lost 2, with 15 bases in between. The CDR3 here is CASSENYMEQETQYF. In DNA form, the CDR3 reads TGTGCCAGCAGCGAAAATTACATGGAGCAAGAGACCCAGTACTTC.

V and J are TRBV5-6 and TRBJ1-5; D gene unclear. CDR3 length: 14 amino acids. Per germline, CDR1 SGHDT and CDR2 YYEEEE. The germline V and J ends were trimmed by 0 bases and 4 bases, with 8 bases remaining between them. Here the CDR3 reads CASSLAFGNQPQHF. The CDR3 coding sequence is TGTGCCAGCAGCTTGGCCTTCGGTAATCAGCCCCAGCATTTT. The whole variable domain, filled in from reference TRBV5-6 and TRBJ1-5, reads DAGVTQSPTHLIKTRGQQVTLRCSPKSGHDTVSWYQQALGQGPQFIFQYYEEEERQRGNFPDRFSGHQFPNYSSELNVNALLLGDSALYLCASSLAFGNQPQHFGDGTRLSIL.

V gene TRBV30 combines with J gene TRBJ2-1; TRBD1 matches 9 bases. This CDR3 has 18 residues. Germline V CDR1 and CDR2: GTSNPN, SVGIG (reference sequence). Unmatched junction bases numbered 11, after V lost 2 bases and J lost 0 bases. CDR3 region: CAWSYGGTGWGSYNEQFF. CDR3 DNA sequence: TGTGCCTGGAGTTACGGTGGGACAGGGTGGGGCTCCTACAATGAGCAGTTCTTC.

In regard to this clone: The same CDR3 is also encoded by other DNA sequences in this sample. The V gene is TRBV4-1, the J gene TRBJ2-7; TRBD1 agrees at 7 bases. CDR1 MGHRA and CDR2 YSYEKL come from the germline V gene. V lost 2 bases, J lost 4 bases, and 2 bases stayed unmatched. The CDR3 contains 13 residues. CDR3 amino acids: CASSQKTGYEQYF. In DNA form, the CDR3 reads TGCGCCAGCAGCCAAAAGACAGGGTACGAGCAGTACTTC.

This chain joins TRBV5-6 and TRBJ2-7; 7 bases line up with TRBD2. Germline CDR1 and CDR2: SGHDT and YYEEEE. This CDR3 is built from 14 residues. The V segment lost 3 bases and the J segment 5 bases; nucleotides outside the gene matches: 8. The CDR3 DNA reads TGTGCCAGCAGCTGGGGAGGGATGCCTGACGAGCAGTACTTC. Protein sequence: CASSWGGMPDEQYF.

V is TRBV30 and J is TRBJ2-1; 7 bases map to TRBD2. The CDR3 has 12 amino acids. Germline V gene data show CDR1 as GTSNPN and CDR2 as SVGIG (reference sequence). V lost 5 bases and J lost 5; bases outside the gene matches: 3. The CDR3 loop is CAWGEGDNEQFF. CDR3 coding DNA: TGTGCCTGGGGGGAGGGTGACAATGAGCAGTTCTTC.

The chain couples TRBV27 to TRBJ2-7, with 12 bases lining up with TRBD2. The CDR3 is 15 residues long. Germline CDR1 reads MNHEY; CDR2 reads SMNVEV (reference sequence). V was pared by 6 bases and J by 5 bases, with 8 bases of the junction left unmatched. CDR3 loop: CASSLLAGGQDEQYF. Here the CDR3 DNA reads TGTGCCAGCAGCCTCCTAGCGGGAGGGCAGGACGAGCAGTACTTC.

Concerning this clone itself: Other DNA sequences of this sample code for an identical CDR3. The chain is built from TRBV7-9 and TRBJ1-1; 10 nucleotides line up with TRBD1. The CDR3 has 15 residues. With V trimmed by 4 bases and J by 1 base, 3 bases remained unmatched. Germline lookup yields CDR1 SEHNR and CDR2 FQNEAQ (reference sequence). The CDR3 DNA reads as TGTGCCAGCAGCTCTGGACAGGGGGGGAACACTGAAGCTTTCTTT. This translates into CASSSGQGGNTEAFF.

This clone was picked up one time. V and J are TRBV6-5 and TRBJ2-7; TRBD2 matches 8 bases. Germline CDR1 and CDR2: MNHEY and SVGAGI. V shed 0 bases and J 2 bases; nucleotides not matched to a gene: 6. This CDR3 comprises 16 residues. The CDR3 is CASSYSGGERAYEQYF. CDR3 coding DNA: TGTGCCAGCAGTTACTCCGGGGGGGAAAGGGCCTACGAGCAGTACTTC.

The count of this clone is one. V is TRBV13 and J is TRBJ2-7; D is uncertain. V lost 0 bases to trimming and J lost 9 bases, with 12 bases between them. The CDR3 length is 13 residues. Germline CDR1 and CDR2: PRHDT and FYEKMQ (reference sequence). The CDR3 sequence: CASSLGTHGGQYF. The CDR3 DNA reads as TGTGCCAGCAGCTTAGGAACCCACGGCGGGCAGTACTTC.